This T cell receptor (beta chain) was sequenced for a study of T cells of healthy individuals. This clonotype showed up many times. MiXCR was run by TCRdb on the 5' RACE reads, yielding one entry per CDR3 protein. The sample yields about 82,000 distinct CDR3 sequences, about 5% seen once. This clonotype was obtained from a female donor in good health.

This CDR3 reads CASSPQDSFMETQYF. Here the CDR3 DNA reads TGTGCCAGCTCACCACAAGACAGCTTTATGGAGACCCAGTACTTC. The chain carries TRBV18 and TRBJ2-5, with D perhaps matching TRBD1 (5 bases). Germline lookup yields CDR1 KGHSH and CDR2 LQKENI. The CDR3 extends over 15 amino acids. V gave up 1 base and J gave up 5 bases, with 14 bases separating them.